These 17 T cell receptor beta chains came from one sample sequenced in a study of blood T cells in healthy people across ages. A sample-barcoded 5' primer and a J-beta primer mix were used in a second PCR of roughly 7 to 11 cycles. From the 5' RACE reads, TCRdb called clonotypes with MiXCR, one entry per CDR3 protein. The profile shows over 700,000 distinct CDR3 sequences, about 55% of them singletons. Sequencing used blood. The receptors derive from an elderly man in good health.

On this clonotype: Mismatch with germline at one junction end may stem from a read error. The chain joins TRBV6-6 to TRBJ1-2, with D hard to call. Germline lookup yields CDR1 MNHNY and CDR2 SVGAGI (reference sequence). The CDR3 consists of 11 residues. The CDR3 DNA sequence: TGTGCCAGCACTTACGGCTATGGCTACACCTTC. This encodes CASTYGYGYTF.

The gene calls are TRBV18 and TRBJ2-7; perhaps D is TRBD1 or TRBD2 (7 bases each). This CDR3 spans 13 amino acids. Trimming stripped 1 base from V and 7 bases from J, with 11 bases between. Germline assignment: CDR1 KGHSH and CDR2 LQKENI. CDR3 coding DNA: TGTGCCAGCTCACCACTTCAGGGGGGGGAGCAGTACTTC. Translated: CASSPLQGGEQYF.

In this sample, this clonotype turned up a few times. J is TRBJ2-7 and V is TRBV20-1; tentatively, D is TRBD2 (6 bases). This CDR3 contains 14 residues. The germline V gene has CDR1 DFQATT and CDR2 SNEGSKA (reference sequence). V lost 6 bases, J lost 3 bases, and 18 bases lay in between. CDR3 bases: TGCAGTGCCCGCACTGGCGGGGAGAGCTACGAGCAGTACTTC. It translates to CSARTGGESYEQYF.

The CDR3 region is CASSLSQVEQYF. The CDR3 DNA sequence: TGTGCCAGCAGTTTATCACAGGTCGAGCAGTACTTC. The rearrangement uses TRBV28 and TRBJ2-7, with D possibly TRBD1 on 5 matching bases. Trimming took 1 base from V and 6 from J, leaving 7 bases between them. Germline-derived CDR1 and CDR2 are MDHEN and SYDVKM. The CDR3 contains 12 residues.

The chain uses TRBV20-1 and TRBJ2-2; D perhaps matches TRBD1 (5 bases). CDR1 and CDR2 (germline): DFQATT, SNEGSKA (reference sequence). CDR3 length: 14 amino acids. Deletions cut 7 bases from V and 3 bases from J, with 15 bases between. CDR3 coding DNA: TGCAGTGTCAACCCGATCAGGGACACCGGGGAGCTGTTTTTT. Residues: CSVNPIRDTGELFF.

This clonotype was recorded a few times. This chain links TRBV7-6 with TRBJ2-5; 7 bases are shared with TRBD2. The J call is doubtful: the DNA matches TRBJ2-7 better. The CDR3 is made up of 14 amino acids. Germline CDR1 is SGHVS and CDR2 is FNYEAQ. In nucleotides, the CDR3 is TGTGCCAGCAGCTCTAACCGCGGGAGTAACGAGCAGTACTTC. Amino acids: CASSSNRGSNEQYF.

CDR3 in DNA: TGTGCCGTCGGGACTAGCGTGGGAGAGCAGTACTTC. Its protein product is CAVGTSVGEQYF. This rearrangement joins TRBV10-3 to TRBJ2-5, with 10 bases matching TRBD2. This CDR3 comprises 12 residues. The V and J ends lost 11 bases and 11 bases, in that order; junction bases with no gene match: 11. From germline, CDR1 is ENHRY and CDR2 SYGVKD.

This clonotype has a handful of counts. The chain couples TRBV20-1 to TRBJ2-7; a weak D match, TRBD1 (6 bases). The germline V gene has CDR1 DFQATT and CDR2 SNEGSKA (reference sequence). The CDR3 length is 15 residues. With 0 bases removed from V and 2 bases from J, the gap between germline ends came to 14 bases. CDR3: CSARDPGASPYEQYF. CDR3 coding DNA: TGCAGTGCTAGAGATCCAGGGGCTAGTCCCTACGAGCAGTACTTC.

V usage is TRBV29-1 and J usage is TRBJ1-1; possible D gene TRBD1, 5 bases. Trimming cost V 6 bases and J 9 bases, with 20 bases left between them. The CDR3 is made up of 13 amino acids. The germline V gene has CDR1 SQVTM and CDR2 ANQGSEA. The CDR3: CSVVRDVAFQAFF. In nucleotides, the CDR3 is TGCAGCGTCGTCCGGGACGTAGCTTTCCAAGCTTTCTTT.

V is TRBV7-9 and J is TRBJ2-7; TRBD1 is a possible D gene (6 bases). The CDR3 is 15 amino acids. V lost 4 bases and J lost 4, with 17 bases in between. Germline-derived CDR1 and CDR2 are SEHNR and FQNEAQ (reference sequence). The CDR3 sequence is CASSSKQGVGYEQYF. The DNA for the CDR3 is TGTGCCAGCAGCTCGAAACAGGGTGTTGGTTACGAGCAGTACTTC.

This chain uses TRBV20-1 with TRBJ1-4; the D gene is possibly TRBD1 (6 bases). Germline CDR1 and CDR2: DFQATT and SNEGSKA (reference sequence). The CDR3 extends over 14 amino acids. Trimming left V 6 bases short and J 7 bases short, with 18 bases between. The CDR3: CSAPMGGLGEKLFF. CDR3 nucleotides: TGCAGTGCCCCGATGGGGGGCCTAGGTGAAAAACTGTTTTTT.

The chain has TRBV6-6 and TRBJ2-7; D is undetermined. CDR1 is MNHNY, CDR2 SVGAGI, per germline (reference sequence). V lost 1 base to trimming and J lost 0 bases, with 16 bases between them. This CDR3 has 17 residues. CDR3 in DNA: TGTGCCAGCAGTTACTTTTATCCGTTAGTAGGCTCCTACGAGCAGTACTTC. This sequence encodes CASSYFYPLVGSYEQYF.

The gene calls are TRBV20-1 and TRBJ2-1, with TRBD1 matching over 8 bases. The CDR3 is 13 residues long. V gave up 3 bases and J gave up 7 bases; unmatched junction bases: 5. Germline V gene sequence: CDR1 DFQATT, CDR2 SNEGSKA (reference sequence). CDR3 coding DNA: TGCAGTGCTAGCTCGCAGGGGGCAAATGAGCAGTTCTTC. Amino acid sequence: CSASSQGANEQFF.

This chain links TRBV3-1 with TRBJ2-7; possibly TRBD1 or TRBD2 for D (5 bases each). This CDR3 has 15 residues. The V end lost 4 bases, the J end lost 5 bases, and 18 bases lay between the germline ends. Germline assignment: CDR1 LGHDT and CDR2 YNNKEL (reference sequence). CDR3 protein: CASSRARDPFDEQYF. The CDR3 region has the DNA TGTGCCAGCAGCCGTGCCCGGGACCCCTTTGACGAGCAGTACTTC.

CDR3 loop: CASKAGRNTEAFF. DNA for the CDR3: TGTGCCAGTAAAGCGGGGAGGAACACTGAAGCTTTCTTT. The chain links TRBV19 to TRBJ1-1; no definite D call. This CDR3 has 13 residues. Trimming pared 7 bases from V and 1 base from J, leaving 10 bases between. In germline, CDR1 is LNHDA, CDR2 SQIVND (reference sequence).

The chain combines TRBV7-3 with TRBJ2-5, with D unresolved. The DNA end is a closer match to TRBJ2-7, so the J assignment may be wrong. The CDR3 totals 13 residues. CDR1 is SGHTA, CDR2 FQGTGA, per germline. The CDR3: CASSKDPLSEQYF. The CDR3 coding sequence is TGTGCCAGCAGCAAGGACCCTCTGAGCGAGCAGTACTTC.

V and J are TRBV24-1 and TRBJ2-1; tentatively, D is TRBD2 (6 bases). This CDR3 spans 15 amino acids. Germline V lookup: CDR1 KGHDR, CDR2 SFDVKD. Trimming took 1 base from V and 6 from J, leaving 12 bases between them. The CDR3 DNA reads as TGTGCCACCAGTGATTTCGGGGGATTGTCCAATGAGCAGTTCTTC. This sequence encodes CATSDFGGLSNEQFF.